This T cell receptor (beta chain) was sequenced in a study of T cell clusters in autoimmune cytopenias. Considering frequency, this clonotype is medium-sized. Its antigen is still unknown. TRB rearrangements were amplified by touch-down multiplex PCR with mixed TRB-A/B primers. From the multiplex PCR reads, TCRdb lists one entry per CDR3 protein and no DNA. In all, the sample yields 950 or so distinct CDR3 sequences. Each sample's input was 200 to 300 ng genomic DNA, some 40,000 genome equivalents. The CDR3 runs to 13 residues. Study-wide results and caveats: Primary autoimmune cytopenia patients appeared to lack physiological T cell clusters present in healthy donors. TRB repertoire shifts in secondary cytopenia and chronic lymphocytic leukemia mostly reflected lymphoma, not autoimmunity. Healthy donors had roughly 3.3-fold more exclusive TRB clusters than active autoimmune hepatitis patients. No experiment has yet validated the function of the T cell clusters defined in silico.

The receptor comes from a human donor with an autoimmune cytopenia or autoimmune hepatitis (not recorded which). The sample comprised peripheral blood. This rearrangement joins TRBV12-3 or TRBV12-4 to TRBJ1-2; TCRdb's D gene call, TRBD1, goes unchecked for lack of DNA. CDR3 region: CASSLAGGFGYTF.